A selection of T cell receptor beta chains follows, all from one sample in a study of cytomegalovirus exposure and HLA in healthy donors. The protocol was immunoSEQ multiplex PCR, while the TCRdb copy is restricted to in-frame clones and leaves out a portion. In the table there are about 130,000 clones, about 80% of which are singletons. Sequencing was done on a sample of PBMCs. The receptors shown here come from a middle-aged man in good health and CMV-seronegative. Each CDR3 is given with its conserved first and last residue. Fields, in order: CDR3 length, J gene, D gene, V gene, clone size, CDR3 DNA, CDR3 protein. The D gene is left open where the match is weak. The size field is filled for only some rows; it gives once, few, many or a size class.

>16|TRBJ1-5|TRBD1|TRBV28|.
TGTGCCAGCAGGGGACAGGGAACTCCCAGCAATCAGCCCCAGCATTTT
CASRGQGTPSNQPQHF
>16|TRBJ1-1|TRBD1|TRBV5-1|.
TGCGCCAGCAGCTTGGAAGGGACAGGGGGCGCCGCTGAAGCTTTCTTT
CASSLEGTGGAAEAFF
>21|TRBJ2-6|.|TRBV5-1|few
TGCGCCAGCAGCTTGTGGCCCCCTGGGGGCGAGTTATACTCTGGGGCCAACGTCCTGACTTTC
CASSLWPPGGELYSGANVLTF
>16|TRBJ2-3|TRBD1|TRBV28|once
TGTGCCAGCAGCCCCCGGGGGACAGGGGAACAAGATACGCAGTATTTT
CASSPRGTGEQDTQYF
>14|TRBJ1-2|.|TRBV5-1|.
TGCGCCAGCAGTCGGGAGTTAATGGAACAGGGCTACACCTTC
CASSRELMEQGYTF
>13|TRBJ1-5|TRBD1|TRBV30|.
TGTGCCTGGAGTGTACAGGGGGAAGAGCCCCAGCATTTT
CAWSVQGEEPQHF
>15|TRBJ2-7|TRBD1|TRBV27|few
TGTGCCAGCAGCTCGACCGGACAGGGATTCTACGAGCAGTACTTC
CASSSTGQGFYEQYF
>12|TRBJ2-3|.|TRBV7-6|.
TGTGCCAGCAGCTCTTCGGGGAATACGCAGTATTTT
CASSSSGNTQYF
>15|TRBJ1-2|TRBD1|TRBV7-2|.
TGTGCCAGCAGCTTAGACCAGGGGGCCTTCTATGGCTACACCTTC
CASSLDQGAFYGYTF
>13|TRBJ2-7|.|TRBV29-1|.
TGCAGCGTTGCACAGGGCCAGTCCTACGAGCAGTACTTC
CSVAQGQSYEQYF
>12|TRBJ1-1|.|TRBV28|.
TGTGCCAGCAGTTCCGGGGGGACCTGGGCTTTCTTT
CASSSGGTWAFF
>17|TRBJ1-6|.|TRBV5-1|.
TGCGCCAGCAGCTTGGAGTGGCAGAATTCCTATAATTCACCCCTCCACTTT
CASSLEWQNSYNSPLHF
>12|TRBJ2-1|.|TRBV29-1|.
TGCAGCGTCGCTAGGGGTGGGGATGAGCAGTTCTTC
CSVARGGDEQFF
>15|TRBJ2-5|.|TRBV30|.
TGTGCCTGGAGTAAGGGGACTCAGCCGTCGGAGACCCAGTACTTC
CAWSKGTQPSETQYF
>14|TRBJ2-1|.|TRBV2|.
TGTGCCAGCAGGACCGACCCTGAGGCTAATGTGCAGTTCTTC
CASRTDPEANVQFF
>13|TRBJ1-5|.|TRBV10-3|.
TGTGCCATCAGTGACATTGGCTATCAGCCCCAGCATTTT
CAISDIGYQPQHF
>13|TRBJ2-5|TRBD2|TRBV19|.
TGTGCCAGTAGTACTAGCGGCCAAGAGACCCAGTACTTC
CASSTSGQETQYF
>14|TRBJ2-2|TRBD1|TRBV5-1|.
TGCGCCAGCACCGGGACAGGGAGTACCGGGGAGCTGTTTTTT
CASTGTGSTGELFF
>15|TRBJ2-2|.|TRBV2|.
TGTGCCAGCAGCCGGACGGACTCGAACACCGGGGAGCTGTTTTTT
CASSRTDSNTGELFF
>14|TRBJ1-1|TRBD1|TRBV5-4|.
TGTGCCAGCAGCTGGGGACAGTTGAACACTGAAGCTTTCTTT
CASSWGQLNTEAFF
>13|TRBJ2-2|.|TRBV29-1|.
TGCAGTGCGCAGGCGATGGTCACCGGGGAGCTGTTTTTT
CSAQAMVTGELFF
>12|TRBJ1-1|.|TRBV30|.
TGTGCCTGGAGTGTACAGGGTCACGAAGCTTTCTTT
CAWSVQGHEAFF
>13|TRBJ2-7|.|TRBV5-1|few
TGCGCCAGCAGCTTGGCCGAGGGCTACGAGCAGTACTTC
CASSLAEGYEQYF
>14|TRBJ2-3|.|TRBV5-1|once
TGCGCCAGCAGCTTGGGACTTTCCACAGATACGCAGTATTTT
CASSLGLSTDTQYF
>15|TRBJ1-6|TRBD1|TRBV6-6|.
TGTGCCAGCAGCCTCGGACAGGGGGACCCTTCACCCCTCCACTTT
CASSLGQGDPSPLHF
>15|TRBJ2-1|TRBD2|TRBV10-3|few
TGTGCCATCAGTGAGCGGGCGGGGGGAAGGAATGAGCAGTTCTTC
CAISERAGGRNEQFF
>16|TRBJ1-4|.|TRBV27|.
TGTGCCAGCAGTTACTCTTGGAGGGGAGGGGATGAAAAACTGTTTTTT
CASSYSWRGGDEKLFF
>12|TRBJ2-7|.|TRBV5-4|.
TGTGCCAGCAGCGGTCCGGAGGGCGAGCAGTACTTC
CASSGPEGEQYF
>13|TRBJ1-6|.|TRBV6-1|few
TGTGCCAGCAGTGAAATTGAGAATTCACCCCTCCACTTT
CASSEIENSPLHF
>15|TRBJ2-5|.|TRBV7-2|.
TGTGCCAGCAGCTTATCCGGGACAAACCAAGAGACCCAGTACTTC
CASSLSGTNQETQYF
>13|TRBJ1-2|.|TRBV30|.
TGTGCCTGGAGTGTTAGCGGCCTGAGGAACTACACCTTC
CAWSVSGLRNYTF
>16|TRBJ2-7|TRBD2|TRBV28|.
TGTGCCAGCAGTTTGTTCGGGACTAGCGGATCCTACGAGCAGTACTTC
CASSLFGTSGSYEQYF
>16|TRBJ2-2|.|TRBV4-2|.
TGTGCCAGCAGCCAAGAACTACCTCCGGTTACCGGGGAGCTGTTTTTT
CASSQELPPVTGELFF
>18|TRBJ2-1|TRBD1|TRBV7-9|.
TGTGCCAGCAGCCCCTTCTTGAACTCTGGACAGGCTCACAATGAGCAGTTCTTC
CASSPFLNSGQAHNEQFF
>15|TRBJ2-3|TRBD1|TRBV6-1|.
TGTGCCAGCAGTGGCCCGACAGGGGGCATAGATACGCAGTATTTT
CASSGPTGGIDTQYF
>15|TRBJ1-5|.|TRBV6-1|few
TGTGCCAGCAGTGAAGGTAGACAGCCCAATCAGCCCCAGCATTTT
CASSEGRQPNQPQHF
>15|TRBJ2-1|TRBD2|TRBV5-1|.
TGCGCCAGCAGCTTGGGGGGACTAGCCACGAATGAGCAGTTCTTC
CASSLGGLATNEQFF